The clone carrying this T cell receptor beta chain was detected many times. The CDR3 extends 3 residues past the end of the read, so its final part is completed from the germline J gene. The sample originates from a study of T cell clonality in common variable immunodeficiency. Sequencing was performed with immunoSEQ multiplex PCR; in TCRdb, only in-frame clones are kept and a portion is missing. This sample carries about 81,000 clones and no singletons, and about 0.8% goes to the top ten. The V gene's germline CDR1 is SGHVS and CDR2 FNYEAQ. V was clipped by 5 bases and J by 9 bases; unmatched bases: 10. CDR3 length: 16 amino acids.

This chain uses TRBV7-6 with TRBJ2-1, with 13 positions matching TRBD2. This clonotype originated in a person aged 18 to 70 in good health. What was sequenced was peripheral blood mononuclear cells. The CDR3 spells CASSPRTSGSSFEQFF. The CDR3 bases that were read are TGTGCCAGCAGCCCCAGGACTAGCGGGAGTAGTTTTGAG.